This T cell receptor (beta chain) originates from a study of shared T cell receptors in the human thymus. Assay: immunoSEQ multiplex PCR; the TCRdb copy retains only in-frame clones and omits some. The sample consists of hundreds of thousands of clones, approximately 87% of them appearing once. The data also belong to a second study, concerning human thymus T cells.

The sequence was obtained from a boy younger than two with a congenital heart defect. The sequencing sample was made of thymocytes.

DNA of the CDR3: TGTGCCAGCACCCGTAGGGGTCAGGGTGCGGCAAGATACGAGCAGTACTTC. Its protein is CASTRRGQGAARYEQYF. The chain combines TRBV28 with TRBJ2-7; maybe TRBD1 (5 bases). Trimming stripped 7 bases from V and 4 bases from J, with 26 bases between. The germline V gene has CDR1 MDHEN and CDR2 SYDVKM. The length of the CDR3 is 17 residues.